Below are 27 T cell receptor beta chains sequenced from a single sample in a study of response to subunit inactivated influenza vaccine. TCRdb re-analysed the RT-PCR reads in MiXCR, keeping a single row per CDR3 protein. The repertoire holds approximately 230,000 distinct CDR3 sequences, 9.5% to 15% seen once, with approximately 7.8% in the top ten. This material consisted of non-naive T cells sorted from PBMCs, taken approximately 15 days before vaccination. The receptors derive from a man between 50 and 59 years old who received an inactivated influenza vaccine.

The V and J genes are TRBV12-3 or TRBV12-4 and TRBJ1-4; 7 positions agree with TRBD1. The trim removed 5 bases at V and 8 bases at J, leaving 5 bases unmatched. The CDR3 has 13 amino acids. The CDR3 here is CASSPTGDEKLFF. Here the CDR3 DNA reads TGTGCCAGCAGTCCTACAGGGGACGAAAAACTGTTTTTT.

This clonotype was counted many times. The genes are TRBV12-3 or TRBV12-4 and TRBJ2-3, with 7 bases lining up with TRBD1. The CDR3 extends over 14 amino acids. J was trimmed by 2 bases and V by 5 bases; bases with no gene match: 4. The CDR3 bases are TGTGCCAGCAGTGCCGGGACAGCCACAGATACGCAGTATTTT. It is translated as CASSAGTATDTQYF.

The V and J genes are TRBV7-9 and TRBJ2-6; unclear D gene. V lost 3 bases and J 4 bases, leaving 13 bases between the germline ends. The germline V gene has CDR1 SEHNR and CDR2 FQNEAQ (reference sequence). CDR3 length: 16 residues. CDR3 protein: CASSFFTSSGANVLTF. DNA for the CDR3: TGTGCCAGCAGCTTCTTCACGTCCTCCGGGGCCAACGTCCTGACTTTC.

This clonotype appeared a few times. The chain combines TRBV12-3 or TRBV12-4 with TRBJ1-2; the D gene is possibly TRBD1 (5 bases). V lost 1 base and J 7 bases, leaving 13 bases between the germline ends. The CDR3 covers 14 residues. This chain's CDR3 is CASSLGGRPSGYTF. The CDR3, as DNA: TGTGCCAGCAGTTTAGGGGGACGGCCTAGTGGCTACACCTTC.

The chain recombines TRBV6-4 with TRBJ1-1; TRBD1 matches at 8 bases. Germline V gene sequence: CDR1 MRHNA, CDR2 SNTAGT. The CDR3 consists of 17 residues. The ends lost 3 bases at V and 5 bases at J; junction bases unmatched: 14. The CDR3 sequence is CASSEEGAGGGYTEAFF. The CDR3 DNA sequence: TGTGCCAGCAGTGAGGAAGGGGCAGGGGGCGGATATACTGAAGCTTTCTTT.

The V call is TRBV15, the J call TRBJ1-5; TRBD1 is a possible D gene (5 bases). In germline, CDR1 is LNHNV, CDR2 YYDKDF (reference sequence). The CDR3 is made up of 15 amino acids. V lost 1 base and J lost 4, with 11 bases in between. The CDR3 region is CATSRGDRNNQPQHF. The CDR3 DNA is TGTGCCACCAGCAGAGGGGACCGAAATAATCAGCCCCAGCATTTT. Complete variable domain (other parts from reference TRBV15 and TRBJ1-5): DAMVIQNPRYQVTQFGKPVTLSCSQTLNHNVMYWYQQKSSQAPKLLFHYYDKDFNNEADTPDNFQSRRPNTSFCFLDIRSPGLGDTAMYLCATSRGDRNNQPQHFGDGTRLSIL.

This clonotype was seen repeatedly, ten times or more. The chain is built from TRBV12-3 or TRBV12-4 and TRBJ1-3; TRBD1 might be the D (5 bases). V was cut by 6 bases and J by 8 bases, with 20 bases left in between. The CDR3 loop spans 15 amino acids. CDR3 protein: CASSRTGPPQDTIYF. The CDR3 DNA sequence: TGTGCCAGCAGCCGGACGGGACCTCCCCAGGACACCATATATTTT.

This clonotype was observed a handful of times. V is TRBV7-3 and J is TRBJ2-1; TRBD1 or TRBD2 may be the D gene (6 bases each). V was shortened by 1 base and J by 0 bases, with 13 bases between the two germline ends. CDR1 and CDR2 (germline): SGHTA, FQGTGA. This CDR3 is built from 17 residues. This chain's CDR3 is CASSLKGGLVSYNEQFF. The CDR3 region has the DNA TGTGCCAGCAGCTTAAAAGGGGGACTGGTCTCCTACAATGAGCAGTTCTTC.

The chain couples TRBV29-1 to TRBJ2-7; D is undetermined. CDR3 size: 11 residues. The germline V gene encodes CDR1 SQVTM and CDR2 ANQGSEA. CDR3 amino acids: CRVRSSYEQYF. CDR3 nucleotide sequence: TGCAGGGTAAGGTCTAGCTACGAGCAGTACTTC.

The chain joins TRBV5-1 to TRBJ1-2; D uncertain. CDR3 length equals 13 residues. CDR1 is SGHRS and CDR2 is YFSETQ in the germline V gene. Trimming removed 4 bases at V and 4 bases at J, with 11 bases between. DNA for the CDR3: TGCGCCAGCAGCGCGACCATCCTCTATGGCTACACCTTC. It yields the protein CASSATILYGYTF.

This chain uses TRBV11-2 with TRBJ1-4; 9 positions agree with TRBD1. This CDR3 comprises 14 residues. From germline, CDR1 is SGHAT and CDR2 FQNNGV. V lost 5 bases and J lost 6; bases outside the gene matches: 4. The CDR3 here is CASSPQGAYEKLFF. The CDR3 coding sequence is TGTGCCAGCAGCCCACAGGGGGCATATGAAAAACTGTTTTTT. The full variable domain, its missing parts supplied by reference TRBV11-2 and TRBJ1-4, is EAGVAQSPRYKIIEKRQSVAFWCNPISGHATLYWYQQILGQGPKLLIQFQNNGVVDDSQLPKDRFSAERLKGVDSTLKIQPAKLEDSAVYLCASSPQGAYEKLFFGSGTQLSVL.

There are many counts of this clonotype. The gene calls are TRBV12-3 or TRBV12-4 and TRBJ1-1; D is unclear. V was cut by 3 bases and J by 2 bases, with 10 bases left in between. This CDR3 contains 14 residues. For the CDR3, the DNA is TGTGCCAGCAGTTTGGGAGACATCAACACTGAAGCTTTCTTT. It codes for CASSLGDINTEAFF.

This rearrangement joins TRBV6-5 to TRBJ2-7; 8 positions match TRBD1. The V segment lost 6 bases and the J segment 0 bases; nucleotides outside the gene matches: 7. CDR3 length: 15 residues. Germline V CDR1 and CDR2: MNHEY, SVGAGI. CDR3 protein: CASRVTGVGSYEQYF. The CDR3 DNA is TGTGCCAGCAGGGTGACAGGGGTCGGCTCCTACGAGCAGTACTTC.

CDR3 sequence (DNA): TGTGCCAGCAGCGGACAGGGCATCTACGAGCAGTACTTC. Amino acid sequence: CASSGQGIYEQYF. The chain combines TRBV7-9 with TRBJ2-7; 8 bases line up with TRBD1. V lost 5 bases, J lost 3 bases, and 3 bases stayed unmatched. CDR1 and CDR2 from the germline V gene are SEHNR and FQNEAQ (reference sequence). The CDR3 is made up of 13 amino acids.

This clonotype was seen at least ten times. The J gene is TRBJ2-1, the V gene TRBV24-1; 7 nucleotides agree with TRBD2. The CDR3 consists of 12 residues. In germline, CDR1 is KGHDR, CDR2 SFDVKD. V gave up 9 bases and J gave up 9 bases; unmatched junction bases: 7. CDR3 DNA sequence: TGTGCCACCGGGGGGACTACATTTGAGCAGTTCTTC. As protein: CATGGTTFEQFF.

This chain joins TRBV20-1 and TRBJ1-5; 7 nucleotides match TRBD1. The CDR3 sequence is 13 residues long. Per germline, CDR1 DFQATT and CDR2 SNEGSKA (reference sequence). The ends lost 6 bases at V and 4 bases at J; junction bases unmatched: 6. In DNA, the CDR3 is TGCAGTGCGAGACAGGGCGTAAATCAGCCCCAGCATTTT. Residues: CSARQGVNQPQHF.

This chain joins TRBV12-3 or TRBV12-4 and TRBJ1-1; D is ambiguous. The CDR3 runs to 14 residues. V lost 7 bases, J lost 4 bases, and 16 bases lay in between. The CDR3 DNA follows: TGTGCCAGCACCCTGTCCGGGAGGTCCACTGAAGCTTTCTTT. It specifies CASTLSGRSTEAFF.

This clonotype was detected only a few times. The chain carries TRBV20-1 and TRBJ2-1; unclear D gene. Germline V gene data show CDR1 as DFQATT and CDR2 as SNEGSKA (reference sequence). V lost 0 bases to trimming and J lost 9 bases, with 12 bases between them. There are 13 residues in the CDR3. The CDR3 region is CSARDLILGEQFF. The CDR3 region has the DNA TGCAGTGCTAGAGATCTTATCCTCGGTGAGCAGTTCTTC.

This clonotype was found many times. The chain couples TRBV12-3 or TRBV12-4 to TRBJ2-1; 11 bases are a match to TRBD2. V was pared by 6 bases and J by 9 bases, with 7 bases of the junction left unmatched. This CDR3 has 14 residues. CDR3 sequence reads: CASRIQTSGVEQFF. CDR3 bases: TGTGCCAGCAGAATACAGACTAGCGGGGTTGAGCAGTTCTTC.

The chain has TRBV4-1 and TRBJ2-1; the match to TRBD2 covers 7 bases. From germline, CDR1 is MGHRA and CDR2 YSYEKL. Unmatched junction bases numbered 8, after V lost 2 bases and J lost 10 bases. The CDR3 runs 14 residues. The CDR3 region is CASSQPRGEREQFF. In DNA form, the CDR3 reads TGCGCCAGCAGCCAACCACGGGGGGAAAGGGAGCAGTTCTTC.

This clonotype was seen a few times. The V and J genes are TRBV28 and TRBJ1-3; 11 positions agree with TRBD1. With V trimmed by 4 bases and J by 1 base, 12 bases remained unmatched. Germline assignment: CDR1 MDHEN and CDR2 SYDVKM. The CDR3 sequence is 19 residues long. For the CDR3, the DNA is TGTGCCAGCAGTTCGGACTCCGGGACAGGGGGACGATCTGGAAACACCATATATTTT. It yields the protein CASSSDSGTGGRSGNTIYF.

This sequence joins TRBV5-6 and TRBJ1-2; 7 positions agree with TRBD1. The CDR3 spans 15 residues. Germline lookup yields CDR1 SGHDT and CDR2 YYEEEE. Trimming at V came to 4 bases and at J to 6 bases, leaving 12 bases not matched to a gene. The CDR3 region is CASSLSPQGINGYTF. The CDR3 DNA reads TGTGCCAGCAGCCTTTCGCCACAGGGGATCAATGGCTACACCTTC.

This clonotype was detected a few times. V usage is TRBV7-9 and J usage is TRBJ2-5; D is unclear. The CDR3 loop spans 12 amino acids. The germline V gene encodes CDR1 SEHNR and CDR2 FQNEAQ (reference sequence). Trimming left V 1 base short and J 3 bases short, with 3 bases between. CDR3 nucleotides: TGTGCCAGCAGCTTAGAGGAAGAGACCCAGTACTTC. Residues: CASSLEEETQYF.

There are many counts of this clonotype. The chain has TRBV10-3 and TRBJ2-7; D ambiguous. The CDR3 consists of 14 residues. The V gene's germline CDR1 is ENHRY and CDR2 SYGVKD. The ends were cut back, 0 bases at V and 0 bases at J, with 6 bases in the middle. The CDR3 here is CAISESRVSYEQYF. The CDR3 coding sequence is TGTGCCATCAGTGAGTCAAGGGTCTCCTACGAGCAGTACTTC.

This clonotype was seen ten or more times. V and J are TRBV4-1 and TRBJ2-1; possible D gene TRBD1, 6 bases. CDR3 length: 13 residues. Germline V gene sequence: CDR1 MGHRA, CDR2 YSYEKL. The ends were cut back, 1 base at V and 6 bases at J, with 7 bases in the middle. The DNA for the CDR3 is TGCGCCAGCAGCCAAGTACAGGGCAATGAGCAGTTCTTC. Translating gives CASSQVQGNEQFF.

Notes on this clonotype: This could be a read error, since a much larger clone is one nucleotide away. The chain's CDR3 is CASTRADTEAFF. For the CDR3, the DNA is TGTGCCAGCACTCGGGCGGACACTGAAGCTTTCTTT. The V and J genes are TRBV7-8 and TRBJ1-1, with unresolved D. The germline V gene encodes CDR1 SGHVS and CDR2 FQNEAQ. CDR3 length: 12 residues. V was clipped by 7 bases and J by 3 bases, with 9 bases between them.

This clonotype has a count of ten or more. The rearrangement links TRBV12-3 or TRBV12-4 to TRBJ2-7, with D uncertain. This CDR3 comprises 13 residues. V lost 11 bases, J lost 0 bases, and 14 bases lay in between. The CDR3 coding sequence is TGTGCCTCCACCCCGAAAAGCTCCTACGAGCAGTACTTC. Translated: CASTPKSSYEQYF.